A selection of T cell receptor beta chains follows, all from one sample in a study of immune reconstitution after stem cell transplant in scleroderma. TCRdb independently ran MiXCR on the RT-PCR reads; one entry per CDR3 protein. This sample has fewer than 5,000 distinct CDR3 sequences; 8.5% occur once, and the top ten carry approximately 4%. The sample was collected before or after autologous hematopoietic stem cell transplantation (not recorded which). The receptors derive from a male donor with systemic sclerosis. Both conserved end residues are part of each CDR3. Fields, in order: clone size, J gene, D gene, V gene, CDR3 DNA, CDR3 protein. D genes are given only for firm matches. The size of a clone is reported for some rows only, either as once, few or many, or as a class for expanded clones.

>NA|TRBJ1-3|NA|TRBV25-1
TGTGCCAGCAGCTCCAAAGGAGGTGGAAACACCATATATTTT
CASSSKGGGNTIYF
>few|TRBJ1-2|TRBD1|TRBV27
TGTGCCAGCAGTTACAGGGGCGCCAACCTTAACTATGGCTACACCTTC
CASSYRGANLNYGYTF
>few|TRBJ1-1|NA|TRBV27
TGTGCCAGCAGTTTAAGTGGGCAGCTAAACACTGAAGCTTTCTTT
CASSLSGQLNTEAFF
>NA|TRBJ2-1|NA|TRBV20-1
TGCAGTGCTAGCCTAGCGTACAATGAGCAGTTCTTC
CSASLAYNEQFF
>NA|TRBJ1-2|TRBD1|TRBV28
TGTGCCAGCAGTCTGGCCGGACAGGGGGAAGAGGGCTACACCTTC
CASSLAGQGEEGYTF
>NA|TRBJ2-1|NA|TRBV20-1
TGCAGTGCTGAAACCTCCCGGGGTCGTCTTTACAATGAGCAGTTCTTC
CSAETSRGRLYNEQFF
>NA|TRBJ1-5|TRBD1|TRBV10-2
TGCGCCAGCAGTGAGTCCTCAGGGGGGGGAGGGCCCCAGCATTTT
CASSESSGGGGPQHF
>NA|TRBJ2-3|NA|TRBV20-1
TGCAGTGCTCACGGGGGCGAACCAGATACGCAGTATTTT
CSAHGGEPDTQYF
>few|TRBJ2-3|NA|TRBV5-1
TGCGCCAGCAGCTTGGGAGGGCAAGATACGCAGTATTTT
CASSLGGQDTQYF
>NA|TRBJ2-5|TRBD1|TRBV29-1
TGCAGCGTTAACCCTGGGACAGTCCAAGAGACCCAGTACTTC
CSVNPGTVQETQYF
>medium-sized|TRBJ2-5|NA|TRBV7-9
TGTGCCAGCAGCTTAAACTGGCAGACCCAGTACTTC
CASSLNWQTQYF
>medium-sized|TRBJ2-1|NA|TRBV5-1
TGCGCCAGCAGCTTTTACGGGGGCCACAATGAGCAGTTCTTC
CASSFYGGHNEQFF
>medium-sized|TRBJ1-1|TRBD1|TRBV19
TGTGCCAGTAGGCGACAGGGACGGAACACTGAAGCTTTCTTT
CASRRQGRNTEAFF
>few|TRBJ1-2|NA|TRBV29-1
TGCAGCGTTGGCCCGGGGGCGGAGGGCTACACCTTC
CSVGPGAEGYTF
>NA|TRBJ1-1|NA|TRBV29-1
TGCAGCGTCGCATCCGGGACGGCGAACACTGAAGCTTTCTTT
CSVASGTANTEAFF
>NA|TRBJ2-5|TRBD1|TRBV20-1
TGCAGTGCTAGGGTTGGGACAGCCCAAGAGACCCAGTACTTC
CSARVGTAQETQYF
>few|TRBJ2-7|NA|TRBV20-1
TGCAGTTCGGGATCTAGGGTATCTGGGCGCGAGCAGTACTTC
CSSGSRVSGREQYF
>NA|TRBJ2-1|TRBD2|TRBV29-1
TGCAGCGCCGGACTAGCGGGAGGATACAATGAGCAGTTCTTC
CSAGLAGGYNEQFF